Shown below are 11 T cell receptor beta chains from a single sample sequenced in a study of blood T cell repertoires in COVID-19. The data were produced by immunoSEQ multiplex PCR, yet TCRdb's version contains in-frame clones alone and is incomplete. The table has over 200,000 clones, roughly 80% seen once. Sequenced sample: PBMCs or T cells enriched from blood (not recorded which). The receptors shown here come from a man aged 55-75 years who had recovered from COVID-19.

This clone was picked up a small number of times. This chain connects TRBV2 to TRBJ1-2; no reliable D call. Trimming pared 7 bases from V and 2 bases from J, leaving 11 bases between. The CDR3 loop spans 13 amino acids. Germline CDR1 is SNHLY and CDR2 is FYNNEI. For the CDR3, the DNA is TGTGCCAGCAACGGGGTGGGGAACTATGGCTACACCTTC. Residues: CASNGVGNYGYTF.

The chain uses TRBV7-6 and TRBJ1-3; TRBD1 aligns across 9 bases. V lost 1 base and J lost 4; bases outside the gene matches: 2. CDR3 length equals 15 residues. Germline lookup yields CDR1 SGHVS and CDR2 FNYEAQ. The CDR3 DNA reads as TGTGCCAGCAGCTTAGACAGGGGGCGCGGAAACACCATATATTTT. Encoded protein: CASSLDRGRGNTIYF.

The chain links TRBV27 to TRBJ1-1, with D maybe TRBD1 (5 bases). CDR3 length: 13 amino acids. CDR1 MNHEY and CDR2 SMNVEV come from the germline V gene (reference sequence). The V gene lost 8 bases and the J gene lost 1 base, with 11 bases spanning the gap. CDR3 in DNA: TGTGCCAGCCGGGGGACGGCGAACACTGAAGCTTTCTTT. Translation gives CASRGTANTEAFF.

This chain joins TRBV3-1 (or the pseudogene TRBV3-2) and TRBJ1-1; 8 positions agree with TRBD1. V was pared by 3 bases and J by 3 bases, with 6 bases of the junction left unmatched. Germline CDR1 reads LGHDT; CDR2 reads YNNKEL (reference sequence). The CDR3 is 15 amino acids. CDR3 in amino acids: CASSHPPGQDTEAFF. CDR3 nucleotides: TGTGCCAGCAGCCACCCTCCGGGACAGGACACTGAAGCTTTCTTT.

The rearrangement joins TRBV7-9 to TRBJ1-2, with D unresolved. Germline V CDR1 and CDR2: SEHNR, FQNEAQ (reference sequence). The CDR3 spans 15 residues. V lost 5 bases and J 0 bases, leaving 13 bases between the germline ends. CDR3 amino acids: CASSLGGEANYGYTF. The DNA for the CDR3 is TGTGCCAGCAGCCTGGGAGGTGAGGCTAACTATGGCTACACCTTC.

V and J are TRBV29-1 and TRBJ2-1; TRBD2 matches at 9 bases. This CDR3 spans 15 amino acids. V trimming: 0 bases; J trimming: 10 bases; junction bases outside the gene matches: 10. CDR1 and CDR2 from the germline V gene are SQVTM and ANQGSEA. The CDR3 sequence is CSVEDRPSGEQEQFF. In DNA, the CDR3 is TGCAGCGTTGAAGATCGCCCTAGCGGGGAGCAAGAGCAGTTCTTC.

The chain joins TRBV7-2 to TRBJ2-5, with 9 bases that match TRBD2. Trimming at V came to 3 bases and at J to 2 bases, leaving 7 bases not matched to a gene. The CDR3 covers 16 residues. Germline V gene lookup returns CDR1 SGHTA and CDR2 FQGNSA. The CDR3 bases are TGTGCCAGCAGCTTGTCTTCAGCGGGGGGACAAGAGACCCAGTACTTC. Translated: CASSLSSAGGQETQYF. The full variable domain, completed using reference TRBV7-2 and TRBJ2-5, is GAGVSQSPSNKVTEKGKDVELRCDPISGHTALYWYRQSLGQGLEFLIYFQGNSAPDKSGLPSDRFSAERTGGSVSTLTIQRTQQEDSAVYLCASSLSSAGGQETQYFGPGTRLLVL.

The CDR3, as DNA: TGTGCCAGCAGTCCAGAAAAACGGTACAGGGTCCCCAACTATGGCTACACCTTC. It codes for CASSPEKRYRVPNYGYTF. The J gene is TRBJ1-2, the V gene TRBV27; D might be TRBD1 (6 bases). V was cut by 5 bases and J by 2 bases, with 24 bases left in between. The germline V gene encodes CDR1 MNHEY and CDR2 SMNVEV (reference sequence). The CDR3 has 18 residues.

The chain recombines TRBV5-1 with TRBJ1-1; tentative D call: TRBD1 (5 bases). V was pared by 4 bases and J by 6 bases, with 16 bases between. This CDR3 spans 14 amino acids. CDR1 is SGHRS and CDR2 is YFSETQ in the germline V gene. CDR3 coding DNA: TGCGCCAGCAGCCGCGCGGCAGGGTCCGCTGAAGCTTTCTTT. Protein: CASSRAAGSAEAFF.

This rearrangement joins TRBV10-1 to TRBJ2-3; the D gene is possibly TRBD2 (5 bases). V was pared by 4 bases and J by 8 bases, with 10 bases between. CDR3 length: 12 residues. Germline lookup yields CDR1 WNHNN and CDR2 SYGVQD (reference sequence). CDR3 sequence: CASSAGSRTQYF. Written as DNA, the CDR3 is TGCGCCAGCAGTGCGGGATCTCGTACGCAGTATTTT.

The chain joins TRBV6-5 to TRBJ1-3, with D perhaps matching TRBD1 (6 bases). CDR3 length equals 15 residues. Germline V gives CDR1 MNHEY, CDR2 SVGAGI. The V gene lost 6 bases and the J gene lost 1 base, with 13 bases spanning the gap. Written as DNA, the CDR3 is TGTGCCAGCAGCCCCACCAGGGGATCTGGAAACACCATATATTTT. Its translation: CASSPTRGSGNTIYF.